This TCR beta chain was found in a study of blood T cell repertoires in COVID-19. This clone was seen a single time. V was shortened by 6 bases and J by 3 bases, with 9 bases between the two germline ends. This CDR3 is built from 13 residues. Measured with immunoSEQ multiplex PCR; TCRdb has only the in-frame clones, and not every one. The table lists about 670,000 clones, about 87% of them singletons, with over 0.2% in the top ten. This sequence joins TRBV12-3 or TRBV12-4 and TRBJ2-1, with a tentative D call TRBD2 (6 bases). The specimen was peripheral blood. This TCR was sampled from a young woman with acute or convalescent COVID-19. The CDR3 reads CASRRLDYNEQFF. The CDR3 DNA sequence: TGTGCCAGCAGACGACTAGACTACAATGAGCAGTTCTTC.